Shown below are 27 T cell receptor beta chains from a single sample sequenced in a study of blood T cell repertoires in COVID-19. The method was immunoSEQ multiplex PCR; TCRdb's version includes in-frame clones alone and lacks a portion of them. This sample has around 20,000 clones, with over 75% found just once. Sequenced input: peripheral blood. Receptor source: a man older than 75 with acute or convalescent COVID-19.

The V call is TRBV7-2, the J call TRBJ2-7; D might be TRBD2 (6 bases). The CDR3 covers 14 residues. CDR1 is SGHTA, CDR2 FQGNSA, per germline. V lost 2 bases and J 3 bases, leaving 11 bases between the germline ends. The CDR3 coding sequence is TGTGCCAGCAGCTTAAATCCCGGGGGCTACGAGCAGTACTTC. Protein product: CASSLNPGGYEQYF. Together with reference TRBV7-2 and TRBJ2-7, the CDR3 gives the full variable domain: GAGVSQSPSNKVTEKGKDVELRCDPISGHTALYWYRQSLGQGLEFLIYFQGNSAPDKSGLPSDRFSAERTGGSVSTLTIQRTQQEDSAVYLCASSLNPGGYEQYFGPGTRLTVT.

The chain links TRBV11-1 to TRBJ2-6; possibly TRBD2 for D (5 bases). This CDR3 contains 15 residues. CDR1 is SGHAT, CDR2 FQDESV, per germline (reference sequence). V lost 3 bases, J lost 1 base, and 7 bases lay in between. The CDR3 DNA reads TGTGCCAGCAGCTTCGGAGGTTCTGGGGCCAACGTCCTGACTTTC. Encoded protein: CASSFGGSGANVLTF.

The rearrangement uses TRBV18 and TRBJ1-3, with a tentative D call TRBD1 (6 bases). V was clipped by 3 bases and J by 0 bases, with 9 bases between them. The germline V gene encodes CDR1 KGHSH and CDR2 LQKENI. The CDR3 has 15 residues. The CDR3 protein is CASSPTGFSGNTIYF. CDR3 DNA: TGTGCCAGCTCACCGACAGGCTTCTCTGGAAACACCATATATTTT.

The chain employs TRBV30 and TRBJ1-2; D unresolved. The V gene's germline CDR1 is GTSNPN and CDR2 SVGIG (reference sequence). V dropped 0 bases and J dropped 11 bases, with 16 bases sitting between them. The CDR3 spans 13 residues. Written as DNA, the CDR3 is TGTGCCTGGAGTGTACTTATCGGGGAAGTGTACACCTTC. Protein product: CAWSVLIGEVYTF. The variable domain in full, with the rest retrieved from reference TRBV30 and TRBJ1-2, is SQTIHQWPATLVQPVGSPLSLECTVEGTSNPNLYWYRQAAGRGLQLLFYSVGIGQISSEVPQNLSASRPQDRQFILSSKKLLLSDSGFYLCAWSVLIGEVYTFGSGTRLTVV.

This clone showed up just once. This chain uses TRBV6-2 or TRBV6-3 with TRBJ1-1; no definite D call. Trimming removed 2 bases from V and 0 bases from J, with 7 bases in between. CDR3 length: 14 amino acids. Germline V gene sequence: CDR1 MNHEY, CDR2 SVGEGT. CDR3 nucleotides: TGTGCCAGCAGTTACCGGGGAGTGAACACTGAAGCTTTCTTT. Translation: CASSYRGVNTEAFF.

CDR3 protein: CASSLLPGTGPSGYTF. As DNA, the CDR3 is TGTGCCAGCAGCCTGTTGCCCGGGACAGGGCCGTCTGGCTACACCTTC. The rearrangement joins TRBV5-5 to TRBJ1-2, with TRBD1 identical over 9 bases. There are 16 residues in the CDR3. Germline CDR1 SGHKS, CDR2 YYEKEE (reference sequence). V lost 4 bases, J lost 7 bases, and 14 bases stayed unmatched.

CDR3: CASSHRDRRANEQFF. The CDR3 coding sequence is TGTGCCAGCAGCCACCGGGACAGGCGAGCCAATGAGCAGTTCTTC. V usage is TRBV7-8 and J usage is TRBJ2-1; 8 positions agree with TRBD1. CDR1 is SGHVS, CDR2 FQNEAQ, per germline. The CDR3 contains 15 residues. The J segment lost 6 bases and the V segment lost 5 bases, leaving 9 bases of the junction unmatched.

This sequence joins TRBV3-1 (or the pseudogene TRBV3-2) and TRBJ1-1; D unclear. Trimming left V 3 bases short and J 11 bases short, with 13 bases between. The length of the CDR3 is 12 residues. The germline CDR1 and CDR2 sequences are LGHDT and YNNKEL (reference sequence). DNA for the CDR3: TGTGCCAGCAGCCATGGGTCGGGGTGGGCTTTCTTT. Translation gives CASSHGSGWAFF.

This chain uses TRBV12-5 with TRBJ1-1; 7 bases agree with TRBD1. CDR1 and CDR2 from the germline V gene are LGHNT and FRNRAP. The CDR3 is 15 amino acids. J gave up 7 bases and V 0 bases, and 8 bases lay outside the gene matches. The CDR3 here is CASGLVRGGSLEAFF. The CDR3 DNA is TGTGCTAGTGGTTTGGTACGAGGGGGCTCGCTTGAAGCTTTCTTT.

This chain links TRBV19 with TRBJ2-7, with D maybe TRBD1 (6 bases). The CDR3 extends over 15 amino acids. Germline assignment: CDR1 LNHDA and CDR2 SQIVND (reference sequence). Trimming removed 4 bases from V and 5 bases from J, with 18 bases in between. DNA for the CDR3: TGTGCCAGTAGTAATCCAGGGGCCCCCCGCGACGAGCAGTACTTC. It is translated as CASSNPGAPRDEQYF.

The rearrangement links TRBV6-5 to TRBJ2-5; the D gene is possibly TRBD2 (5 bases). Trimming took off 2 bases at V and 2 bases at J, with 12 bases between the two ends. The germline V gene has CDR1 MNHEY and CDR2 SVGAGI. The CDR3 totals 15 residues. CDR3 DNA sequence: TGTGCCAGCAGTTACGGAGGAAGTTTTCAAGAGACCCAGTACTTC. It codes for CASSYGGSFQETQYF.

This chain connects TRBV7-8 to TRBJ1-5; D not certain. Germline loops: CDR1 SGHVS, CDR2 FQNEAQ. V was cut by 1 base and J by 5 bases, with 6 bases left in between. The CDR3 consists of 13 residues. The DNA for the CDR3 is TGTGCCAGCAGCTTAGAGAGGGATCAGCCCCAGCATTTT. Its translation is CASSLERDQPQHF. The full variable domain, completed using reference TRBV7-8 and TRBJ1-5, is GAGVSQSPRYKVAKRGQDVALRCDPISGHVSLFWYQQALGQGPEFLTYFQNEAQLDKSGLPSDRFFAERPEGSVSTLKIQRTQQEDSAVYLCASSLERDQPQHFGDGTRLSIL.

V and J are TRBV6-5 and TRBJ2-5; a weak D match, TRBD1 (5 bases). Germline values: CDR1 MNHEY, CDR2 SVGAGI. The CDR3 covers 14 residues. V lost 2 bases, J lost 5 bases, and 12 bases lay in between. Here the CDR3 reads CASSYDSTRETQYF. CDR3 bases: TGTGCCAGCAGTTACGACAGCACGAGGGAGACCCAGTACTTC.

The chain recombines TRBV4-2 with TRBJ2-7, with D possibly being TRBD1 (5 bases). The germline V gene encodes CDR1 LGHNA and CDR2 YNFKEQ. The CDR3 is made up of 15 amino acids. The ends were cut back, 1 base at V and 1 base at J, with 11 bases in the middle. DNA for the CDR3: TGTGCCAGCAGCCAAGTCAATCAGGGATCCTACGAGCAGTACTTC. It translates to CASSQVNQGSYEQYF.

The CDR3 spells CASSLGPQGNQPQHF. CDR3 sequence (DNA): TGCGCCAGCAGCTTGGGACCGCAGGGGAATCAGCCCCAGCATTTT. The chain has TRBV5-1 and TRBJ1-5, with D possibly being TRBD1 (6 bases). The CDR3 spans 15 residues. Germline V gene lookup returns CDR1 SGHRS and CDR2 YFSETQ. Trimming took 0 bases from V and 4 from J, leaving 11 bases between them.

The sample holds one count of this clone. The chain combines TRBV28 with TRBJ1-1; no reliable D call. The germline V and J ends were trimmed by 6 bases and 2 bases, with 4 bases remaining between them. This CDR3 region has 11 residues. The germline V gene has CDR1 MDHEN and CDR2 SYDVKM. The CDR3 bases are TGTGCCAGCAGGGGCAACACTGAAGCTTTCTTT. It codes for CASRGNTEAFF.

Note on this clone: The junction departs from the called germline gene at one end, perhaps through a read error. The chain has TRBV5-1 and TRBJ2-5; 14 bases line up with TRBD2. Germline V gene sequence: CDR1 SGHRS, CDR2 YFSETQ. CDR3 length: 16 residues. The DNA of the CDR3 is TGCGCCCGCAGCAGGGGGACTAGCGGGGGAGGAGAGACCCAGTACTTC. It is translated as CARSRGTSGGGETQYF.

This clone was picked up one time. This sequence joins TRBV28 and TRBJ1-5; TRBD1 agrees at 7 bases. From germline, CDR1 is MDHEN and CDR2 SYDVKM. With V trimmed by 7 bases and J by 6 bases, 6 bases remained unmatched. The CDR3 length is 13 residues. This chain's CDR3 is CASTPGGGQPQHF. DNA of the CDR3: TGTGCCAGCACGCCAGGGGGTGGTCAGCCCCAGCATTTT.

The genes are TRBV6-1 and TRBJ1-1; tentatively, D is TRBD1 (5 bases). The CDR3 is made up of 15 amino acids. Trimming cost V 1 base and J 5 bases, with 14 bases left between them. Germline lookup yields CDR1 MNHNS and CDR2 SASEGT. The CDR3 bases are TGTGCCAGCAGTGAAGAGCGGGGGGAGGGAACTGAAGCTTTCTTT. Encoded protein: CASSEERGEGTEAFF.

This clone was found once. The V gene is TRBV3-1 (or the pseudogene TRBV3-2), the J gene TRBJ1-1, with TRBD1 identical over 9 bases. The germline CDR1 and CDR2 sequences are LGHDT and YNNKEL (reference sequence). CDR3 size: 16 residues. With V trimmed by 4 bases and J by 5 bases, 11 bases remained unmatched. This CDR3 reads CASSRWDRARGTEAFF. DNA for the CDR3: TGTGCCAGCAGCCGTTGGGACAGGGCAAGGGGGACTGAAGCTTTCTTT.

The gene calls are TRBV27 and TRBJ1-1; the D is unclear. With 5 bases removed from V and 4 bases from J, the gap between germline ends came to 11 bases. Germline V gene data show CDR1 as MNHEY and CDR2 as SMNVEV (reference sequence). The CDR3 is 13 amino acids. Here the CDR3 reads CASSRSERTEAFF. The CDR3 nucleotides read TGTGCCAGCAGTCGCAGTGAACGCACTGAAGCTTTCTTT.

The chain combines TRBV7-8 with TRBJ1-5; D call uncertain. Germline CDR1 reads SGHVS; CDR2 reads FQNEAQ. The V gene lost 7 bases and the J gene lost 6 bases, with 19 bases spanning the gap. The CDR3 spans 15 residues. The CDR3 sequence is CASTKQSYQGQPQHF. The CDR3 DNA reads as TGTGCCAGCACCAAACAGAGTTACCAAGGTCAGCCCCAGCATTTT.

The chain is built from TRBV7-2 and TRBJ2-2; 10 nucleotides line up with TRBD2. Germline lookup yields CDR1 SGHTA and CDR2 FQGNSA. Unmatched junction bases numbered 6, after V lost 5 bases and J lost 6 bases. The CDR3 is made up of 15 amino acids. The DNA for the CDR3 is TGTGCCAGCAGCGGAAGCGGGGGGGTCCCCGGGGAGCTGTTTTTT. Its translation is CASSGSGGVPGELFF.

This sequence joins TRBV9 and TRBJ2-5; weak D call: TRBD1 (5 bases). Germline V lookup: CDR1 SGDLS, CDR2 YYNGEE. V was shortened by 0 bases and J by 9 bases, with 9 bases between the two germline ends. The CDR3 is 12 residues long. CDR3 protein: CASSVEGRSQYF. CDR3 nucleotide sequence: TGTGCCAGCAGCGTAGAGGGGCGGTCCCAGTACTTC.

The rearrangement links TRBV20-1 to TRBJ1-6; no definite D call. Per germline, CDR1 DFQATT and CDR2 SNEGSKA (reference sequence). Deletions cut 2 bases from V and 7 bases from J, with 3 bases between. This CDR3 spans 11 amino acids. The CDR3 reads CSARQNSPLHF. DNA for the CDR3: TGCAGTGCTAGACAAAATTCACCCCTCCACTTT.

The chain recombines TRBV4-2 with TRBJ2-7; 13 positions match TRBD2. V shed 1 base and J 0 bases; nucleotides not matched to a gene: 3. The CDR3 extends over 17 amino acids. In germline, CDR1 is LGHNA, CDR2 YNFKEQ. CDR3 bases: TGTGCCAGCAGCCAAGGACTAGCGGGGGGCCCCTCCTACGAGCAGTACTTC. It codes for CASSQGLAGGPSYEQYF.

The chain employs TRBV25-1 and TRBJ1-6; the match to TRBD1 covers 8 bases. Germline CDR1 and CDR2: MGHDK and SYGVNS. The CDR3 is 16 amino acids. V shed 4 bases and J 10 bases; nucleotides not matched to a gene: 12. The CDR3 here is CASSVGTGTGRSPLHF. The DNA for the CDR3 is TGTGCCAGCAGTGTAGGAACCGGGACAGGCCGGTCACCCCTCCACTTT. Combining the CDR3 with reference TRBV25-1 and TRBJ1-6 gives the whole variable domain EADIYQTPRYLVIGTGKKITLECSQTMGHDKMYWYQQDPGMELHLIHYSYGVNSTEKGDLSSESTVSRIRTEHFPLTLESARPSHTSQYLCASSVGTGTGRSPLHFGNGTRLTVT.